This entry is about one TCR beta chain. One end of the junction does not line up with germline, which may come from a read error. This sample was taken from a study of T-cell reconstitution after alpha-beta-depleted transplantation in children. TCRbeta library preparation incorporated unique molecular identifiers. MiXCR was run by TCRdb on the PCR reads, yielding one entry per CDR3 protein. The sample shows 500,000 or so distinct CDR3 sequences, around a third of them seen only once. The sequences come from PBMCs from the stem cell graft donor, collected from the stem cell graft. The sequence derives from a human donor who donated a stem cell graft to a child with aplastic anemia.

CDR3 coding DNA: TGCTCCAGCAGCCAAGATCAGTTAAATACGCAGTATTTT. It translates to CSSSQDQLNTQYF. The V call is TRBV4-3, the J call TRBJ2-3; D is unresolved. The CDR3 has 13 amino acids. Germline V CDR1 and CDR2: LGHNA, YSLEER.